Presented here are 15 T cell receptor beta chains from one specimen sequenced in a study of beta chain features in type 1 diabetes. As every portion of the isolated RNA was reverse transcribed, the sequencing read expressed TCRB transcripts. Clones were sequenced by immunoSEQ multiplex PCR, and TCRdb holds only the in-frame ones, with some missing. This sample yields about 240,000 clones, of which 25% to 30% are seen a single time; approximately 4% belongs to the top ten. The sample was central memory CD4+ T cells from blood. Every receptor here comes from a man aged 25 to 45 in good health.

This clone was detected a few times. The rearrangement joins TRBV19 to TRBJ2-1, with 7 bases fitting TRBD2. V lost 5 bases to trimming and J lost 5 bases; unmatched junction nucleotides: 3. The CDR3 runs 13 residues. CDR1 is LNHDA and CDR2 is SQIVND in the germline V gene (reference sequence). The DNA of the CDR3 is TGTGCCAGTAGTTCGACTAGCCACAATGAGCAGTTCTTC. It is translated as CASSSTSHNEQFF.

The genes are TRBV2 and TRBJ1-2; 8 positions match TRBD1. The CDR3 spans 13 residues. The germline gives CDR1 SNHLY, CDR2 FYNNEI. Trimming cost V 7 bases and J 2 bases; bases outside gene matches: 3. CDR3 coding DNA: TGTGCCAGCAATAGACAGGGGAACTATGGCTACACCTTC. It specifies CASNRQGNYGYTF.

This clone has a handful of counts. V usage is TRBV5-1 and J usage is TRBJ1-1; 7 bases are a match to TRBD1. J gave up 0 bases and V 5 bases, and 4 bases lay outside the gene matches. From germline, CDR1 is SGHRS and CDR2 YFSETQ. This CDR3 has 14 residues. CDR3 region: CASSWTGLNTEAFF. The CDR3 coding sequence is TGCGCCAGCAGTTGGACAGGATTGAACACTGAAGCTTTCTTT.

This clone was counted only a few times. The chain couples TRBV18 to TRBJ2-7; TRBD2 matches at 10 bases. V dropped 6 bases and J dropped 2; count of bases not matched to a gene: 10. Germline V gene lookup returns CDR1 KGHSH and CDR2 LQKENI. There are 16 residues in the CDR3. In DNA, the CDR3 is TGTGCCAGCTCGCCGGGGGGCACTAGCGGGGCCTACGAGCAGTACTTC. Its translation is CASSPGGTSGAYEQYF.

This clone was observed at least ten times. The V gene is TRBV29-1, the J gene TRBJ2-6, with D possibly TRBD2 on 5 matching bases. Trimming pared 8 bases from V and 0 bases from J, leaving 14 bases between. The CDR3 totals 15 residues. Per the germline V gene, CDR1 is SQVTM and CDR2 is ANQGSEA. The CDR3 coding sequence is TGCAGCATTAAGACCGCGGGCTCTGGGGCCAACGTCCTGACTTTC. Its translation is CSIKTAGSGANVLTF.

The CDR3 DNA follows: TGTGCCAGCAGTTATCCCGCCGTCAATGAGCAGTTCTTC. Its translation: CASSYPAVNEQFF. This chain connects TRBV6-5 to TRBJ2-1, with D uncertain. V lost 3 bases and J 6 bases, leaving 9 bases between the germline ends. Germline loops: CDR1 MNHEY, CDR2 SVGAGI. The CDR3 is 13 amino acids.

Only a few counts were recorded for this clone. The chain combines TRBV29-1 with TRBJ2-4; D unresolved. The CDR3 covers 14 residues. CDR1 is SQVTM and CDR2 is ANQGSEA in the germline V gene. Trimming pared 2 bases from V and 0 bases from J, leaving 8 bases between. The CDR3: CSVEIWVAKNIQYF. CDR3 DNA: TGCAGCGTTGAAATCTGGGTAGCCAAAAACATTCAGTACTTC.

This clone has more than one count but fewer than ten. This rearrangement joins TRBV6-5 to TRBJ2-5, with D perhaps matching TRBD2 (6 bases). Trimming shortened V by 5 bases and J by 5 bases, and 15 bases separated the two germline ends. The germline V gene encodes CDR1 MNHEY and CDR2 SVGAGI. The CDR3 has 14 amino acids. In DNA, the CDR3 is TGTGCCAGCAGTGCAGGGACTCTGCGGGAGACCCAGTACTTC. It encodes CASSAGTLRETQYF.

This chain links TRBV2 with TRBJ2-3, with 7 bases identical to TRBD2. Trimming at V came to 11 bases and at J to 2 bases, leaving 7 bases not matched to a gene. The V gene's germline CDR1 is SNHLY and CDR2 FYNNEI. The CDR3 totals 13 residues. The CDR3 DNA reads TGTGCCTCAGAGCGGGACTTCACAGATACGCAGTATTTT. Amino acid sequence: CASERDFTDTQYF.

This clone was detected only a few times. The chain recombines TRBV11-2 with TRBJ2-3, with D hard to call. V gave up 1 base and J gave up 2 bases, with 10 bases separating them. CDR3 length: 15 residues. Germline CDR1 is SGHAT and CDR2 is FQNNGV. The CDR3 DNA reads TGTGCCAGCAGCTTAGTAGCAACCCCCACAGATACGCAGTATTTT. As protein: CASSLVATPTDTQYF. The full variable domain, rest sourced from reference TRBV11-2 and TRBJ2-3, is EAGVAQSPRYKIIEKRQSVAFWCNPISGHATLYWYQQILGQGPKLLIQFQNNGVVDDSQLPKDRFSAERLKGVDSTLKIQPAKLEDSAVYLCASSLVATPTDTQYFGPGTRLTVL.

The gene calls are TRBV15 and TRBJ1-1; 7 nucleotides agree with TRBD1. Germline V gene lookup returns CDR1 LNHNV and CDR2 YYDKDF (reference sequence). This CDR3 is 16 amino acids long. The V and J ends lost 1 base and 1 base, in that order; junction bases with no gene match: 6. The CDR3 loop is CATSRVRGPENTEAFF. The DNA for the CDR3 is TGTGCCACCAGCAGAGTGAGGGGGCCGGAGAACACTGAAGCTTTCTTT. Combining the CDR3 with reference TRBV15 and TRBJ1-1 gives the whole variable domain DAMVIQNPRYQVTQFGKPVTLSCSQTLNHNVMYWYQQKSSQAPKLLFHYYDKDFNNEADTPDNFQSRRPNTSFCFLDIRSPGLGDTAMYLCATSRVRGPENTEAFFGQGTRLTVV.

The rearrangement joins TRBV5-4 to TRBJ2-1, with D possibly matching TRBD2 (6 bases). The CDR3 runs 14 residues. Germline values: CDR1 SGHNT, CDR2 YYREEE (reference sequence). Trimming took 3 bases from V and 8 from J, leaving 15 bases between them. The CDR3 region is CASSSLLAIDEQFF. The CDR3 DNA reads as TGTGCCAGCAGCTCCCTCCTAGCGATCGATGAGCAGTTCTTC. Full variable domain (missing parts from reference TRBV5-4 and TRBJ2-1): ETGVTQSPTHLIKTRGQQVTLRCSSQSGHNTVSWYQQALGQGPQFIFQYYREEENGRGNFPPRFSGLQFPNYSSELNVNALELDDSALYLCASSSLLAIDEQFFGPGTRLTVL.

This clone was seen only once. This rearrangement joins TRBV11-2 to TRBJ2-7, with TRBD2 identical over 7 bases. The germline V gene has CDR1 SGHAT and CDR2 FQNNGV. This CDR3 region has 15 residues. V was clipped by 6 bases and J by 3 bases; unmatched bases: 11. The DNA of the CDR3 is TGTGCCAGCAGGAAGATAGCGGGCGCTGACTACGAGCAGTACTTC. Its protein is CASRKIAGADYEQYF.

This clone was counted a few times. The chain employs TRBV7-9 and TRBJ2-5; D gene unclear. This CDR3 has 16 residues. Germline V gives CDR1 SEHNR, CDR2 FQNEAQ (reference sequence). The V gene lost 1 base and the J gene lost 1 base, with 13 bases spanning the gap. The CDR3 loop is CASSLGVGQPQETQYF. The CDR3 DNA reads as TGTGCCAGCAGCTTAGGGGTAGGCCAGCCCCAAGAGACCCAGTACTTC.

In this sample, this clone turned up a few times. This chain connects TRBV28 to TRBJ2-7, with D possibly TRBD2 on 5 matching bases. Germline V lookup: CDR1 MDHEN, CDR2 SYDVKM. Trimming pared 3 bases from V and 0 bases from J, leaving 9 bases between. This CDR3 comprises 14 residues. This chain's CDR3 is CASSLDLSSYEQYF. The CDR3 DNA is TGTGCCAGCAGTTTGGACTTGAGCTCCTACGAGCAGTACTTC. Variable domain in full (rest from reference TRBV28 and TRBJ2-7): DVKVTQSSRYLVKRTGEKVFLECVQDMDHENMFWYRQDPGLGLRLIYFSYDVKMKEKGDIPEGYSVSREKKERFSLILESASTNQTSMYLCASSLDLSSYEQYFGPGTRLTVT.